The 3 T cell receptor beta chains in this list originate from one sample, sequenced in a study of T cell changes during pregnancy in multiple sclerosis. TCRdb keeps only in-frame clones here, not all; method: immunoSEQ multiplex PCR. The sample shows 36,000 or so clones, over 75% of them seen only once. Sequencing was performed on CD8+ T cells from peripheral blood mononuclear cells, taken in the third trimester of pregnancy. The origin of the receptors is a female donor with multiple sclerosis, enrolled in a pregnancy study.

The chain uses TRBV27 and TRBJ1-4; tentative D call: TRBD1 (6 bases). Trimming took off 3 bases at V and 0 bases at J, with 11 bases between the two ends. In germline, CDR1 is MNHEY, CDR2 SMNVEV (reference sequence). The CDR3 covers 16 residues. Here the CDR3 reads CASSFLQGATNEKLFF. CDR3 nucleotide sequence: TGTGCCAGCAGTTTTCTACAGGGTGCAACTAATGAAAAACTGTTTTTT.

The genes are TRBV27 and TRBJ1-5; D is uncertain. From germline, CDR1 is MNHEY and CDR2 SMNVEV (reference sequence). This CDR3 is 14 amino acids long. Trimming removed 5 bases from V and 5 bases from J, with 13 bases in between. The CDR3 loop reads CASSPLEVHQPQHF. As DNA, the CDR3 is TGTGCCAGCAGTCCGCTTGAGGTCCATCAGCCCCAGCATTTT.

A word on this clone: The same CDR3 arises from other DNA sequences in this sample as well. The chain recombines TRBV27 with TRBJ1-1; no firm D call. CDR1 and CDR2 (germline): MNHEY, SMNVEV (reference sequence). V lost 3 bases and J 1 base, leaving 6 bases between the germline ends. The CDR3 contains 13 residues. In DNA form, the CDR3 reads TGTGCCAGCAGTTTGGCTTGGAACACTGAAGCTTTCTTT. This codes for CASSLAWNTEAFF.